This T cell receptor beta chain was retrieved from a study of technical replicates of blood from a few donors. TCRdb keeps only in-frame clones here, not all; method: immunoSEQ multiplex PCR. The table lists fewer than 85,000 clones, 80% to 95% of them singletons. The CDR3 totals 15 residues. Trimming stripped 2 bases from V and 0 bases from J, with 9 bases between. The V gene's germline CDR1 is MNHEY and CDR2 SMNVEV (reference sequence). V is TRBV27 and J is TRBJ2-3; D uncertain. Sequenced sample: T cells isolated from PBMCs. The receptor was derived from a human donor in good health. CDR3 in amino acids: CASSLGPISTDTQYF. The DNA for the CDR3 is TGTGCCAGCAGTTTAGGGCCTATTAGCACAGATACGCAGTATTTT.